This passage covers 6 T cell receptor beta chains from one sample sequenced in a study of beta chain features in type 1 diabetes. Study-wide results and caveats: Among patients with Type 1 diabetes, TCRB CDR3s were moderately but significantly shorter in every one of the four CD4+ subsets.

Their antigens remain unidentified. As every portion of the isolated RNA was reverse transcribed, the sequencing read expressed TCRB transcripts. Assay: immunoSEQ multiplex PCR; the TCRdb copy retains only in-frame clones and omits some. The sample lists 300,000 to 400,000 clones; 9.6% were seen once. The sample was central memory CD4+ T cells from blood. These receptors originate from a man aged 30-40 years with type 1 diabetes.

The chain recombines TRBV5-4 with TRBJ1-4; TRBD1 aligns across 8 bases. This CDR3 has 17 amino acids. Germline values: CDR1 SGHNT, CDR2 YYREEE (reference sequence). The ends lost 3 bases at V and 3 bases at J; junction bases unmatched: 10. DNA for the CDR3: TGTGCCAGCAGCTCTCGACAGGGGAAACTGGCTAATGAAAAACTGTTTTTT. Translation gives CASSSRQGKLANEKLFF.

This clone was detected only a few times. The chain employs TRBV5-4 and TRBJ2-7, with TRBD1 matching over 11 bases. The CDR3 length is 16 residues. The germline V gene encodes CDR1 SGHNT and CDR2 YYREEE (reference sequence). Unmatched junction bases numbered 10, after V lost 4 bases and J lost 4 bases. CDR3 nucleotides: TGTGCCAGCAGCAGAGCTTCCGGGACAGGGGGGTACGAGCAGTACTTC. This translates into CASSRASGTGGYEQYF.

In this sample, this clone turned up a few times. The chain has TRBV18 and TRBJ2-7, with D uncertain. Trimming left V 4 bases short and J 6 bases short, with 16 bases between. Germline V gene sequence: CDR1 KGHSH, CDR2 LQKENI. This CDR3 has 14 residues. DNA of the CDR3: TGTGCCAGCTCACTTGCTATTGGAAGTGCCGAGCAGTACTTC. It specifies CASSLAIGSAEQYF.

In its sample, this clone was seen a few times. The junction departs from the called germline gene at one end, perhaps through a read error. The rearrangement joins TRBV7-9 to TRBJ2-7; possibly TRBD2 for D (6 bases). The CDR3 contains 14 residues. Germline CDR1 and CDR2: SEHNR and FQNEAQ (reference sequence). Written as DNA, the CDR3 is TGCGCCAGCAGCCAAGCCCCCGGGGGTGACGAGCAGTACTTC. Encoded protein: CASSQAPGGDEQYF.

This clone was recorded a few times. CDR3 protein: CASSPGEWGTDTQYF. DNA for the CDR3: TGTGCCAGCAGCCCAGGGGAGTGGGGCACAGATACGCAGTATTTT. The chain joins TRBV7-2 to TRBJ2-3; a weak D match, TRBD1 (6 bases). Germline CDR1 is SGHTA and CDR2 is FQGNSA. V was clipped by 5 bases and J by 1 base, with 13 bases between them. The CDR3 has 15 amino acids.

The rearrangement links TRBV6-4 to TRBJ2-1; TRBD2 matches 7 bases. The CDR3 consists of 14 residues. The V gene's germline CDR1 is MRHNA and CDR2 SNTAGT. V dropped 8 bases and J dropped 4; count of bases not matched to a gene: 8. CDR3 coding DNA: TGTGCCAGCCGTCGGGAGGCCCCATACAATGAGCAGTTCTTC. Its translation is CASRREAPYNEQFF.